The sequence of this T cell receptor (beta chain) was determined in a study of T cell responses to AZD1222 COVID-19 vaccine. Study as a whole: Second-dose schedules of about 4 or about 12 weeks were combined. Findings of the study overall: None of the repertoires were sampled until the peak T cell response had passed. Among those given AZD1222, only six or seven were seropositive at baseline.

Method: immunoSEQ multiplex PCR; TCRdb's copy keeps in-frame clones and lacks some. The sample carries roughly 120,000 clones, roughly 90% recorded once. Notes on this clone: Antigen specificity is unknown.

Sequenced material: peripheral blood, taken on day 0 of AZD1222 vaccination. The sequence was collected from an adult in good health.

The CDR3 reads CASSLKLGQGIGGELFF. The CDR3 DNA sequence: TGTGCCAGCAGCTTAAAACTGGGACAGGGGATAGGAGGGGAGCTGTTTTTT. The chain employs TRBV11-2 and TRBJ2-2; 10 nucleotides match TRBD1. The trim removed 2 bases at V and 8 bases at J, leaving 11 bases unmatched. The CDR3 length is 17 residues. CDR1 SGHAT and CDR2 FQNNGV come from the germline V gene.